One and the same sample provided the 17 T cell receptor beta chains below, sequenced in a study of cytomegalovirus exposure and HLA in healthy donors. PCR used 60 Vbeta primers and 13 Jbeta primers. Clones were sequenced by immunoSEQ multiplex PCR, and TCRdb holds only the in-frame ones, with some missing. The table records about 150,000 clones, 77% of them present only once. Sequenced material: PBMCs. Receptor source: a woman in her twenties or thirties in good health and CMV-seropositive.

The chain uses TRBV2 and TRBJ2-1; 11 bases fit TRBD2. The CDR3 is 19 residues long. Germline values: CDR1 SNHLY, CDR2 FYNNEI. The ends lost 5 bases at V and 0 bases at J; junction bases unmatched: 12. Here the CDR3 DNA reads TGTGCCAGCAGTTGGCCTAGCGGGAGGTCCCGGAGCTCCTACAATGAGCAGTTCTTC. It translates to CASSWPSGRSRSSYNEQFF. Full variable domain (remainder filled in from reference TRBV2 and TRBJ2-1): EPEVTQTPSHQVTQMGQEVILRCVPISNHLYFYWYRQILGQKVEFLVSFYNNEISEKSEIFDDQFSVERPDGSNFTLKIRSTKLEDSAMYFCASSWPSGRSRSSYNEQFFGPGTRLTVL.

The CDR3 DNA sequence: TGTGCCAGCTCACCACCGACAGGAAACACCATATATTTT. It is translated as CASSPPTGNTIYF. The gene calls are TRBV18 and TRBJ1-3; D is unresolved. From germline, CDR1 is KGHSH and CDR2 LQKENI. Between the trimmed V and J ends, which lost 0 bases and 4 bases, there was a span of 4 bases. The CDR3 length is 13 residues.

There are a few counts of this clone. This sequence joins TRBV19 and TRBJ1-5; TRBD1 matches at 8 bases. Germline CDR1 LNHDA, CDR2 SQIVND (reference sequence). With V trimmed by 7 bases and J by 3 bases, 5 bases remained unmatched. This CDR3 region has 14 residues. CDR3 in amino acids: CASTKDRDNQPQHF. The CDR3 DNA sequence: TGTGCCAGTACCAAGGACAGGGACAATCAGCCCCAGCATTTT.

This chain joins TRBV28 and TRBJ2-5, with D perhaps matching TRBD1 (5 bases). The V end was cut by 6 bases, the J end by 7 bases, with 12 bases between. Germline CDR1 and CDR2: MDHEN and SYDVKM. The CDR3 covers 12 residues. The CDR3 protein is CASRGPGWTQYF. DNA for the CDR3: TGTGCCAGCAGGGGGCCAGGGTGGACCCAGTACTTC.

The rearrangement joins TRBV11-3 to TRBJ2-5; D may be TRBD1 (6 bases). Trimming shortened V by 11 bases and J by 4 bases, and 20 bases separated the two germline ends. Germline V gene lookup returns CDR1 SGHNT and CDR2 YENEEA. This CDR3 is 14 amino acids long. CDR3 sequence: CAGGKGGSRETQYF. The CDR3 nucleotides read TGTGCCGGTGGAAAAGGGGGTTCGCGAGAGACCCAGTACTTC.

Here the CDR3 DNA reads TGTGCCATCAGTAGACGGGGAGGGGACACTGAAGCTTTCTTT. Translation: CAISRRGGDTEAFF. The chain carries TRBV10-3 and TRBJ1-1, with D possibly TRBD1 on 5 matching bases. Trimming pared 5 bases from V and 3 bases from J, leaving 13 bases between. CDR1 ENHRY and CDR2 SYGVKD come from the germline V gene. The CDR3 is 14 residues long.

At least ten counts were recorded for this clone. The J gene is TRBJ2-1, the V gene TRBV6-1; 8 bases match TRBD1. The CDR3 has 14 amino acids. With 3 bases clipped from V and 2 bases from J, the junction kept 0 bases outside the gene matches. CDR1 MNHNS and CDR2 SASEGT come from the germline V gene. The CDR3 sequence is CASSDRGPYNEQFF. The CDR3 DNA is TGTGCCAGCAGTGACAGGGGGCCCTACAATGAGCAGTTCTTC.

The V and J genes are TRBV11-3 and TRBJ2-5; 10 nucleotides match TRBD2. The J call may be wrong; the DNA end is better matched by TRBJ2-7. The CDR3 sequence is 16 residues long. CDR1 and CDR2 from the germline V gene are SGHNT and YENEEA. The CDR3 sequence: CASSPHQREGLYEQYF. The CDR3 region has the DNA TGTGCCAGCAGCCCACACCAGCGGGAGGGCCTCTACGAGCAGTACTTC.

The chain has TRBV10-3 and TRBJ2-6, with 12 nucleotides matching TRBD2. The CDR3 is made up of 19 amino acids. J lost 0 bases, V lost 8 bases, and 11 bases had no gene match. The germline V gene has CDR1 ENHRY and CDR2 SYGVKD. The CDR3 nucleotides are TGTGCCATCCCTGGCGGGAGACTAGCGGGAGACTCTGGGGCCAACGTCCTGACTTTC. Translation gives CAIPGGRLAGDSGANVLTF.

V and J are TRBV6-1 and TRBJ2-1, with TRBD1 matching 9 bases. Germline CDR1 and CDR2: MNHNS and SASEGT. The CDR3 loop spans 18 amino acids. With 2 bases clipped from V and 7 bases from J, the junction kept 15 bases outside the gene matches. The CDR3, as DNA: TGTGCCAGCAGTGAACGGTCCCCCGGACAGGGGATGGGGAATGAGCAGTTCTTC. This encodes CASSERSPGQGMGNEQFF.

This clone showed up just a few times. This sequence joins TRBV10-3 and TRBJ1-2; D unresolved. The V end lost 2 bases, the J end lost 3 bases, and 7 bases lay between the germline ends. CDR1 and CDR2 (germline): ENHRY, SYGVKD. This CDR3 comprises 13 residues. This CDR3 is CAISEEPDYGYTF. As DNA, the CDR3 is TGTGCCATCAGTGAGGAGCCGGACTATGGCTACACCTTC.

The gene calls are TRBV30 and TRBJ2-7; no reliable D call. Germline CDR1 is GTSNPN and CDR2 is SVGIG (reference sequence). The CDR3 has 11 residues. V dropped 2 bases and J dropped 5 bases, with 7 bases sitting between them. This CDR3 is CAWSSPHEQYF. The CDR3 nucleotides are TGTGCCTGGAGTTCTCCCCACGAGCAGTACTTC.

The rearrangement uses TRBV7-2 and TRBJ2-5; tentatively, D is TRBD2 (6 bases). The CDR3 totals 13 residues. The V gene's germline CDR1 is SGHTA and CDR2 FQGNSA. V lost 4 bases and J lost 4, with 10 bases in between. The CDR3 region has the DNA TGTGCCAGCAGCTCACGGGAGCGAGAGACCCAGTACTTC. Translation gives CASSSRERETQYF.

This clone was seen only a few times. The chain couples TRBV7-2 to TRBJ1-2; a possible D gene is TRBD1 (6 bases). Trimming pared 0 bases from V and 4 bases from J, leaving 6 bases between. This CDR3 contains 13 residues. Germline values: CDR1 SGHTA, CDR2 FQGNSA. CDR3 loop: CASSLAGGYGYTF. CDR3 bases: TGTGCCAGCAGCTTAGCAGGGGGCTATGGCTACACCTTC.

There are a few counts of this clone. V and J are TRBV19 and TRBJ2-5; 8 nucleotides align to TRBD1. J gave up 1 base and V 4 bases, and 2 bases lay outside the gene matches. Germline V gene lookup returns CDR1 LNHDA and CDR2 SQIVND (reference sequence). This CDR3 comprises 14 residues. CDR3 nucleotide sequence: TGTGCCAGTAGTAGGGACAGGACCCAAGAGACCCAGTACTTC. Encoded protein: CASSRDRTQETQYF.

CDR3 protein: CASSQDPSLAGRDNEQFF. The CDR3 coding sequence is TGCGCCAGCAGCCAAGACCCCTCACTAGCGGGAAGGGACAATGAGCAGTTCTTC. This chain uses TRBV4-1 with TRBJ2-1; 10 bases align to TRBD2. The V gene's germline CDR1 is MGHRA and CDR2 YSYEKL. CDR3 length: 18 residues. V was pared by 0 bases and J by 5 bases, with 10 bases of the junction left unmatched.

The DNA of the CDR3 is TGTGCCAGCAGCTTGGCCTCACTGGAGGGAGAGACCCAGTACTTC. It translates to CASSLASLEGETQYF. The chain carries TRBV5-5 and TRBJ2-5; maybe TRBD2 (6 bases). The V and J ends lost 0 bases and 4 bases respectively, with 13 bases between them. CDR3 length equals 15 residues. The germline CDR1 and CDR2 sequences are SGHKS and YYEKEE (reference sequence).